The rows below give T cell receptor beta chains drawn from one sample of a study of T cell changes during pregnancy in multiple sclerosis. Profiled with immunoSEQ multiplex PCR; TCRdb holds only in-frame clones, not every one. The sample holds about 45,000 clones, roughly 92% seen once. The starting material was CD4+ T cells from peripheral blood mononuclear cells, obtained in the third trimester of pregnancy. The receptors stem from a female donor with multiple sclerosis, enrolled in a pregnancy study. CDR3s include the opening cysteine and the closing phenylalanine or tryptophan. D genes are given only for firm matches. Some rows have no size entry. The others give once, few or many, or a class for an expanded clone.

cdr3_aa | cdr3_nt | j_call | v_call | cdr3_length | clone_size | d_call
CASSGDRGNEQFF | TGTGCCAGCAGCGGGGACAGGGGCAATGAGCAGTTCTTC | TRBJ2-1 | TRBV2 | 13 | - | TRBD1
CASIPGQLIGNEQFF | TGTGCCAGCATCCCGGGACAGCTAATTGGGAATGAGCAGTTCTTC | TRBJ2-1 | TRBV5-8 | 15 | once | TRBD1
CAWSRPRGARLDTQYF | TGTGCCTGGAGTCGGCCCCGGGGGGCCAGATTGGATACGCAGTATTTT | TRBJ2-3 | TRBV30 | 16 | - | -
CASSLGRSSTDTQYF | TGTGCCAGCAGCCTCGGTCGGTCTAGCACAGATACGCAGTATTTT | TRBJ2-3 | TRBV7-9 | 15 | - | -
CASSKTSGSSYEQYF | TGTGCCAGCAGTAAAACTAGCGGGAGCTCCTACGAGCAGTACTTC | TRBJ2-7 | TRBV2 | 15 | few | TRBD2
CARTGVDYNEQFF | TGTGCCAGAACAGGGGTAGACTACAATGAGCAGTTCTTC | TRBJ2-1 | TRBV19 | 13 | - | TRBD1
CASRSAGSYNEQFF | TGTGCCAGCAGATCAGCGGGTTCCTACAATGAGCAGTTCTTC | TRBJ2-1 | TRBV5-8 | 14 | - | -
CASSLWGPGNQETQYF | TGTGCCAGCAGCCTCTGGGGTCCCGGGAACCAAGAGACCCAGTACTTC | TRBJ2-5 | TRBV11-3 | 16 | - | -
CASSQTQNLREQYF | TGCGCCAGCAGCCAAACACAGAACCTACGAGAGCAGTACTTC | TRBJ2-7 | TRBV4-3 | 14 | - | -
CASSRRGQETQYF | TGTGCCAGCAGTAGGAGGGGCCAAGAGACCCAGTACTTC | TRBJ2-5 | TRBV25-1 | 13 | - | -
CASSIPEGSGNQPQHF | TGTGCCAGTAGTATTCCGGAGGGGTCCGGCAATCAGCCCCAGCATTTT | TRBJ1-5 | TRBV19 | 16 | - | -
CASSQGPGAYEQYF | TGTGCCAGCAGCCAAGGCCCGGGGGCCTACGAGCAGTACTTC | TRBJ2-7 | TRBV14 | 14 | - | -
CASSLGGNTEAFF | TGTGCCAGCAGCTTAGGAGGAAACACTGAAGCTTTCTTT | TRBJ1-1 | TRBV11-3 | 13 | - | -
CASSLGLRGTEAFF | TGCGCCAGCAGCTTAGGACTCCGGGGCACTGAAGCTTTCTTT | TRBJ1-1 | TRBV5-1 | 14 | - | -
CASSLGEGVASYNEQFF | TGTGCCAGCAGCTTAGGTGAGGGGGTGGCTTCCTACAATGAGCAGTTCTTC | TRBJ2-1 | TRBV7-9 | 17 | - | -
CASSRVLFSGANVLTF | TGTGCCAGCAGCCGCGTCCTCTTCTCTGGGGCCAACGTCCTGACTTTC | TRBJ2-6 | TRBV11-1 | 16 | - | -
CASSLRPENYNEQFF | TGTGCCAGCAGCTTAAGGCCAGAAAATTACAATGAGCAGTTCTTC | TRBJ2-1 | TRBV7-3 | 15 | - | -
CASSLAGAGGPGELFF | TGCGCCAGCAGCTTGGCTGGAGCGGGAGGTCCCGGGGAGCTGTTTTTT | TRBJ2-2 | TRBV5-1 | 16 | - | TRBD2
CASSARPGQSNQPQHF | TGTGCCAGCAGCGCCCGGCCTGGACAGAGCAATCAGCCCCAGCATTTT | TRBJ1-5 | TRBV9 | 16 | - | -
CAISEQPNEKLFF | TGTGCCATCAGTGAACAACCTAATGAAAAACTGTTTTTT | TRBJ1-4 | TRBV10-3 | 13 | - | -
CATEGTGSTEAFF | TGTGCCACCGAGGGGACAGGTTCCACTGAAGCTTTCTTT | TRBJ1-1 | TRBV7-9 | 13 | once | TRBD1
CACSGLYGYTF | TGTGCCTGTTCGGGACTCTATGGCTACACCTTC | TRBJ1-2 | TRBV30 | 11 | - | -
CASSLTSGTGELFF | TGTGCCAGCAGCTTAACATCAGGGACCGGGGAGCTGTTTTTT | TRBJ2-2 | TRBV7-3 | 14 | once | -
CASSPLAGGYNEQFF | TGCGCCAGCAGCCCACTAGCGGGAGGGTACAATGAGCAGTTCTTC | TRBJ2-1 | TRBV5-1 | 15 | - | TRBD2
CASSLGLGRTDTQYF | TGTGCCAGTAGCCTTGGACTAGGCCGCACAGATACGCAGTATTTT | TRBJ2-3 | TRBV19 | 15 | - | TRBD2
CASSHQRESYEQYF | TGCGCCAGCAGTCACCAAAGGGAGTCCTACGAGCAGTACTTC | TRBJ2-7 | TRBV23-1 | 14 | - | -
CASSWDGGQTNGYTF | TGTGCCAGCAGTTGGGATGGGGGACAAACAAATGGCTACACCTTC | TRBJ1-2 | TRBV6-5 | 15 | - | -
CASTSTGGHEKLFF | TGTGCCAGCACCTCGACAGGGGGGCATGAAAAACTGTTTTTT | TRBJ1-4 | TRBV25-1 | 14 | - | TRBD1
CASSYSTGTGEAFF | TGTGCCAGCAGTTACTCTACCGGGACAGGGGAAGCTTTCTTT | TRBJ1-1 | TRBV6-5 | 14 | - | TRBD1
CASSLSGTGGQETQYF | TGTGCCAGCAGCTTAAGTGGGACAGGGGGACAAGAGACCCAGTACTTC | TRBJ2-5 | TRBV11-2 | 16 | - | TRBD1
CASSEAGSFTEAFF | TGTGCCAGCAGTGAAGCAGGGTCATTCACTGAAGCTTTCTTT | TRBJ1-1 | TRBV25-1 | 14 | - | -
CASRDRGRETQYF | TGTGCCAGCAGGGACAGGGGGCGAGAGACCCAGTACTTC | TRBJ2-5 | TRBV2 | 13 | - | TRBD1
CASIRVGSFALETQYF | TGTGCCAGCATCCGGGTCGGCTCCTTCGCCCTGGAGACCCAGTACTTC | TRBJ2-5 | TRBV6-7 | 16 | - | -
CASSLSQGPSTDTQYF | TGTGCCAGCAGTTTATCTCAGGGGCCGAGCACAGATACGCAGTATTTT | TRBJ2-3 | TRBV27 | 16 | - | -
CASRRERPLNTEAFF | TGCGCCAGCAGACGGGAGCGGCCCTTGAACACTGAAGCTTTCTTT | TRBJ1-1 | TRBV5-1 | 15 | - | -
CASSVAADRVTGNTIYF | TGTGCCAGCAGCGTCGCCGCAGACAGGGTTACTGGAAACACCATATATTTT | TRBJ1-3 | TRBV9 | 17 | - | TRBD1
CASSIGLLAGFRTDTQYF | TGTGCCAGTAGTATAGGCCTACTAGCGGGGTTCCGCACAGATACGCAGTATTTT | TRBJ2-3 | TRBV19 | 18 | - | TRBD2
CASTGDRLNYEQYF | TGTGCCAGCACTGGGGACAGACTAAACTACGAGCAGTACTTC | TRBJ2-7 | TRBV6-1 | 14 | - | TRBD1
CASSFTGTGNNEQYF | TGTGCCAGCAGCTTCACTGGGACAGGGAACAACGAGCAGTACTTC | TRBJ2-7 | TRBV7-9 | 15 | - | TRBD1
CASSPNSGIRNEQFF | TGTGCCAGCAGCCCAAATAGCGGTATACGCAATGAGCAGTTCTTC | TRBJ2-1 | TRBV7-2 | 15 | - | -
CASSAKPLSGNTIYF | TGTGCCAGCAGCGCAAAGCCCCTCTCTGGAAACACCATATATTTT | TRBJ1-3 | TRBV7-2 | 15 | - | -
CASSLGSHGTSGELFF | TGTGCCAGCAGCTTAGGTTCCCACGGGACTAGCGGGGAGCTGTTTTTT | TRBJ2-2 | TRBV7-6 | 16 | - | TRBD2
CASSPQGGGHTDTQYF | TGTGCCAGTAGCCCACAGGGAGGGGGTCACACAGATACGCAGTATTTT | TRBJ2-3 | TRBV19 | 16 | - | -
CASSLEGETQYF | TGCGCCAGCAGCTTGGAGGGGGAGACCCAGTACTTC | TRBJ2-5 | TRBV5-1 | 12 | - | -
CASSAPGAGLYEQYF | TGTGCCAGCAGCGCTCCGGGAGCGGGATTGTACGAGCAGTACTTC | TRBJ2-7 | TRBV9 | 15 | - | TRBD2
CASKPDISSGNTIYF | TGTGCCAGTAAACCAGACATCAGCTCTGGAAACACCATATATTTT | TRBJ1-3 | TRBV19 | 15 | - | -
CASSLEGQTYEQYF | TGTGCCAGCAGCTTAGAGGGACAGACCTACGAGCAGTACTTC | TRBJ2-7 | TRBV11-3 | 14 | - | TRBD1
CASSPPPREEAFF | TGTGCCAGCTCACCCCCGCCGAGAGAAGAAGCTTTCTTT | TRBJ1-1 | TRBV18 | 13 | - | -
CASSQMTSGGRANVLTF | TGTGCCAGCAGCCAAATGACTAGCGGGGGCAGGGCCAACGTCCTGACTTTC | TRBJ2-6 | TRBV4-2 | 17 | - | TRBD2
CASSTGVVLNNEQFF | TGTGCCAGTTCCACCGGGGTAGTCCTAAACAATGAGCAGTTCTTC | TRBJ2-1 | TRBV19 | 15 | once | -
CASSSTPGQLRQPQHF | TGTGCCAGTAGTAGCACCCCCGGACAGTTAAGACAGCCCCAGCATTTT | TRBJ1-5 | TRBV19 | 16 | - | -